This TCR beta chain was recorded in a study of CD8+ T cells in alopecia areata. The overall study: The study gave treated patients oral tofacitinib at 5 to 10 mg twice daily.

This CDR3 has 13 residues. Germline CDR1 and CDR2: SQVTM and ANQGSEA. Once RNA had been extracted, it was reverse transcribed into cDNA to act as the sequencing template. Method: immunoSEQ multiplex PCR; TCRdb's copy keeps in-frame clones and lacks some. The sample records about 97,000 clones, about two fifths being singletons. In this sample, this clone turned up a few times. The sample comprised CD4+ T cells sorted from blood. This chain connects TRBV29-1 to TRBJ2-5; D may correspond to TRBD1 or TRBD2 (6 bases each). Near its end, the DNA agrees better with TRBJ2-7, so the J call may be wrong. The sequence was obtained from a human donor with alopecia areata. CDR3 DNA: TGCAGCGTTGTCGTGGGGGGCGCCTACGAGCAGTACTTC. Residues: CSVVVGGAYEQYF.